This TCR beta chain was captured in a study of Graves' ophthalmopathy and Graves' hyperthyroidism. Whole-study findings and limits: Prediction of ophthalmopathy progression reached about 71% sensitivity and around 72% specificity.

RNA transcripts provided the template for amplifying TCR beta CDR3 regions. Amplification began with first-round RT-PCR using HTBI primers, then second-round multiplex PCR was performed. TCRdb reanalysed the multiplex PCR reads using MiXCR and keeps one entry per CDR3 protein. The sample lists roughly 160,000 distinct CDR3 sequences, 30% to 45% occurring once. This clonotype was picked up many times. Its antigen is as yet unknown. In donors with ophthalmopathy, activity was moderate-to-severe, with CAS ≥3, NOSPECS ≥4 and duration under 3 months. This CDR3 spans 14 amino acids. Trimming removed 4 bases from V and 4 bases from J; junction bases left unmatched: 6. Germline V lookup: CDR1 SQVTM, CDR2 ANQGSEA.

Sequencing input: peripheral blood. The V and J genes are TRBV29-1 and TRBJ2-5; 10 bases agree with TRBD2. This clonotype was sampled from a woman in her forties with Graves' ophthalmopathy. The CDR3 DNA is TGCAGCGTTGTGCTAGCGGGAGTTGGAGAGACCCAGTACTTC. This encodes CSVVLAGVGETQYF.